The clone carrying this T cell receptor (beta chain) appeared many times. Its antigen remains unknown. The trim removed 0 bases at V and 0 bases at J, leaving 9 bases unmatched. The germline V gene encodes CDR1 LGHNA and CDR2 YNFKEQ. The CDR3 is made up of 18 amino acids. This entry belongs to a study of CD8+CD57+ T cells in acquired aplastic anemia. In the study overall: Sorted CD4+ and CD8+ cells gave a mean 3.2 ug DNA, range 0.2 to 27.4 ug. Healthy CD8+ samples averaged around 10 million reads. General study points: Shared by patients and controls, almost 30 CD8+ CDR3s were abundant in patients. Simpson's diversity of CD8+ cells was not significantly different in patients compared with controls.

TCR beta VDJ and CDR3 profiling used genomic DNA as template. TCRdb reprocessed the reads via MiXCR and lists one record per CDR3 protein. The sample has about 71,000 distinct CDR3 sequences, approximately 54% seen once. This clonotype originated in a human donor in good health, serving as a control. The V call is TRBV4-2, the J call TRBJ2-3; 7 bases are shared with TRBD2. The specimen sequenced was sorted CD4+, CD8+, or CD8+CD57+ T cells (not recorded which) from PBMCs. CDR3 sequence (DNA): TGTGCCAGCAGCCAAGATCCAGCGGGGATACCTAGCACAGATACGCAGTATTTT. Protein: CASSQDPAGIPSTDTQYF.